The 32 T cell receptor beta chains given below trace back to one sample, sequenced in a study of T cell responses to AZD1222 COVID-19 vaccine. Measured with immunoSEQ multiplex PCR; TCRdb has only the in-frame clones, and not every one. The sample holds 130,000 or so clones, around 83% seen once. The starting material was peripheral blood, obtained 28 days after the second AZD1222 dose. These receptors originate from an adult who received the AZD1222 COVID-19 vaccine.

This clone was counted only a few times. The V and J genes are TRBV10-3 and TRBJ2-7; 10 nucleotides align to TRBD1. The CDR3 consists of 17 residues. Germline CDR1 is ENHRY and CDR2 is SYGVKD. Trimming took 0 bases from V and 2 from J; bases not matched to a gene: 7. The CDR3 region is CAISESGTGEDPYEQYF. The CDR3, as DNA: TGTGCCATCAGTGAGTCGGGGACAGGGGAGGATCCCTACGAGCAGTACTTC.

V usage is TRBV3-1 (or the pseudogene TRBV3-2) and J usage is TRBJ2-1; 9 positions agree with TRBD1. This CDR3 has 15 amino acids. The V gene end was trimmed by 2 bases and the J gene end by 5 bases; junction bases not matched to a gene: 4. Per the germline V gene, CDR1 is LGHDT and CDR2 is YNNKEL (reference sequence). The DNA of the CDR3 is TGTGCCAGCAGCCAAACCCGGGACAGGGACAATGAGCAGTTCTTC. It codes for CASSQTRDRDNEQFF.

The rearrangement joins TRBV6-5 to TRBJ1-1; no definite D call. CDR1 MNHEY and CDR2 SVGAGI come from the germline V gene. The CDR3 loop spans 13 amino acids. Between the trimmed V and J ends, which lost 6 bases and 2 bases, there was a span of 10 bases. The CDR3 DNA sequence: TGTGCCAGCAGAGCCAACATTAACACTGAAGCTTTCTTT. It yields the protein CASRANINTEAFF.

This chain joins TRBV7-2 and TRBJ2-7; TRBD2 is a possible D gene (5 bases). Per germline, CDR1 SGHTA and CDR2 FQGNSA. V lost 2 bases to trimming and J lost 3 bases, with 8 bases between them. This CDR3 has 13 residues. CDR3: CASSLRGIYEQYF. CDR3 nucleotide sequence: TGTGCCAGCAGCTTACGGGGAATCTACGAGCAGTACTTC.

The chain has TRBV5-6 and TRBJ1-5, with unresolved D. This CDR3 spans 16 amino acids. V was clipped by 0 bases and J by 0 bases, with 10 bases between them. Germline CDR1 reads SGHDT; CDR2 reads YYEEEE. CDR3 region: CASSLARQFSNQPQHF. In DNA form, the CDR3 reads TGTGCCAGCAGCTTGGCGCGCCAGTTTAGCAATCAGCCCCAGCATTTT.

The V and J genes are TRBV6-5 and TRBJ1-3; the D gene is possibly TRBD1 (6 bases). V shed 6 bases and J shed 3 bases, with 15 bases lying between them. Germline V gene data show CDR1 as MNHEY and CDR2 as SVGAGI. This CDR3 contains 15 residues. The CDR3 DNA reads as TGTGCCAGCAGACGCGGACAGAAAGATGGAAACACCATATATTTT. It yields the protein CASRRGQKDGNTIYF.

The CDR3: CASSPRGEKLFF. The DNA of the CDR3 is TGTGCCAGCAGCCCTAGGGGGGAAAAACTGTTTTTT. This chain connects TRBV7-9 to TRBJ1-4; possibly TRBD1 for D (6 bases). The CDR3 has 12 amino acids. Germline lookup yields CDR1 SEHNR and CDR2 FQNEAQ (reference sequence). V dropped 5 bases and J dropped 8 bases, with 9 bases sitting between them.

This clone was counted a single time. The chain combines TRBV5-1 with TRBJ2-1; no reliable D call. Germline V lookup: CDR1 SGHRS, CDR2 YFSETQ. This CDR3 comprises 13 residues. Between the trimmed V and J ends, which lost 0 bases and 4 bases, there was a span of 5 bases. CDR3 region: CASSLGEYNEQFF. The CDR3 nucleotides read TGCGCCAGCAGCTTGGGGGAATACAATGAGCAGTTCTTC. Full variable domain (remainder filled in from reference TRBV5-1 and TRBJ2-1): KAGVTQTPRYLIKTRGQQVTLSCSPISGHRSVSWYQQTPGQGLQFLFEYFSETQRNKGNFPGRFSGRQFSNSRSEMNVSTLELGDSALYLCASSLGEYNEQFFGPGTRLTVL.

This clone was picked up one time. The V gene is TRBV27, the J gene TRBJ2-1; TRBD1 aligns across 9 bases. The CDR3 consists of 14 residues. J was trimmed by 8 bases and V by 6 bases; bases with no gene match: 8. The germline V gene has CDR1 MNHEY and CDR2 SMNVEV (reference sequence). CDR3 DNA sequence: TGTGCCAGCAGGAAGGACAGGGGTGTGGATGAGCAGTTCTTC. It is translated as CASRKDRGVDEQFF.

The chain employs TRBV6-1 and TRBJ2-3, with a weak D call TRBD1 (6 bases). Trimming cost V 2 bases and J 1 base, with 7 bases left between them. The CDR3 totals 14 residues. Germline loops: CDR1 MNHNS, CDR2 SASEGT. This CDR3 is CASSEYRGTDTQYF. The CDR3, as DNA: TGTGCCAGCAGTGAATACAGGGGCACAGATACGCAGTATTTT.

The V gene is TRBV28, the J gene TRBJ1-1, with D unclear. CDR1 and CDR2 from the germline V gene are MDHEN and SYDVKM. The CDR3 length is 13 residues. Between the trimmed V and J ends, which lost 6 bases and 3 bases, there was a span of 11 bases. CDR3 residues: CASRPGPYTEAFF. The CDR3 DNA reads as TGTGCCAGCAGACCCGGACCATACACTGAAGCTTTCTTT.

This chain joins TRBV10-1 and TRBJ2-7; 11 bases are shared with TRBD1. The CDR3 has 15 residues. The V and J ends lost 3 bases and 6 bases, in that order; junction bases with no gene match: 7. Germline V gene sequence: CDR1 WNHNN, CDR2 SYGVQD (reference sequence). CDR3 in amino acids: CASSDPGQGGSEQYF. CDR3 nucleotides: TGCGCCAGCAGTGATCCGGGACAGGGGGGTAGCGAGCAGTACTTC.

This chain connects TRBV12-5 to TRBJ1-3; D remains unclear. Trimming left V 1 base short and J 4 bases short, with 8 bases between. The CDR3 runs 14 residues. Germline assignment: CDR1 LGHNT and CDR2 FRNRAP. CDR3: CASGLGTEGNTIYF. For the CDR3, the DNA is TGTGCTAGTGGTTTGGGGACGGAAGGAAACACCATATATTTT.

The chain recombines TRBV7-9 with TRBJ1-5; 7 nucleotides agree with TRBD1. V dropped 0 bases and J dropped 5; count of bases not matched to a gene: 7. Germline CDR1 SEHNR, CDR2 FQNEAQ (reference sequence). This CDR3 region has 16 residues. CDR3 in DNA: TGTGCCAGCAGCTTAGCTGGCAGGGGGTGGGATCAGCCCCAGCATTTT. It encodes CASSLAGRGWDQPQHF.

The J gene is TRBJ2-5, the V gene TRBV7-2, with no clear D. Germline CDR1 reads SGHTA; CDR2 reads FQGNSA. This CDR3 region has 11 residues. Trimming shortened V by 4 bases and J by 3 bases, and 3 bases separated the two germline ends. CDR3 sequence (DNA): TGTGCCAGCAGCTCTAAAGAGACCCAGTACTTC. Its translation: CASSSKETQYF. The full variable domain, rest sourced from reference TRBV7-2 and TRBJ2-5, is GAGVSQSPSNKVTEKGKDVELRCDPISGHTALYWYRQSLGQGLEFLIYFQGNSAPDKSGLPSDRFSAERTGGSVSTLTIQRTQQEDSAVYLCASSSKETQYFGPGTRLLVL.

This clone appeared a few times. The rearrangement links TRBV28 to TRBJ1-1, with D perhaps TRBD1 (5 bases). The germline V gene encodes CDR1 MDHEN and CDR2 SYDVKM. The CDR3 has 13 amino acids. Trimming left V 10 bases short and J 5 bases short, with 17 bases between. As DNA, the CDR3 is TGTGCCACCACAGGTGTCCTCGGGACTGAAGCTTTCTTT. Protein: CATTGVLGTEAFF.

The chain carries TRBV11-2 and TRBJ2-7; TRBD2 is a possible D gene (6 bases). This CDR3 is built from 15 residues. The V end lost 4 bases, the J end lost 0 bases, and 13 bases lay between the germline ends. Germline V gene lookup returns CDR1 SGHAT and CDR2 FQNNGV. CDR3 in amino acids: CASSSSGLYSYEQYF. The CDR3 DNA reads TGTGCCAGCAGCTCATCGGGACTCTACTCCTACGAGCAGTACTTC.

This clone was counted only a few times. This sequence joins TRBV6-1 and TRBJ2-2; the D is unclear. Germline V gives CDR1 MNHNS, CDR2 SASEGT. This CDR3 is built from 13 residues. V lost 2 bases and J 6 bases, leaving 7 bases between the germline ends. CDR3 protein: CASSETWPGELFF. Written as DNA, the CDR3 is TGTGCCAGCAGTGAAACGTGGCCCGGGGAGCTGTTTTTT.

The chain combines TRBV25-1 with TRBJ1-2; the D is unclear. CDR3 length: 17 amino acids. Between the trimmed V and J ends, which lost 11 bases and 2 bases, there was a span of 27 bases. CDR1 MGHDK and CDR2 SYGVNS come from the germline V gene. The CDR3 bases are TGTGCCCGACCGAATGCTCCTCGGACGCAATCGAACTATGGCTACACCTTC. Translating it yields CARPNAPRTQSNYGYTF.

The CDR3 region has the DNA TGCGCCAGCAGTCCCGGACAGCCGCAAGAGACCCAGTACTTC. Amino acid sequence: CASSPGQPQETQYF. V gene TRBV5-1 combines with J gene TRBJ2-5, with a weak D call TRBD1 (6 bases). CDR3 size: 14 residues. Trimming pared 5 bases from V and 2 bases from J, leaving 13 bases between. Germline lookup yields CDR1 SGHRS and CDR2 YFSETQ.

The chain links TRBV27 to TRBJ1-4; D gene ambiguous. Germline V lookup: CDR1 MNHEY, CDR2 SMNVEV (reference sequence). V was trimmed by 2 bases and J by 4 bases, leaving 8 bases between them. The CDR3 has 14 amino acids. CDR3 in DNA: TGTGCCAGCAGTTTAAGTCTTAATAATGAAAAACTGTTTTTT. Translating it yields CASSLSLNNEKLFF.

Note on this clone: At one end, the junction sequence differs from germline, possibly due to a read error. The chain couples TRBV19 to TRBJ1-5, with a possible D match to TRBD1 (6 bases). This CDR3 contains 13 residues. CDR1 and CDR2 (germline): LNHDA, SQIVND (reference sequence). CDR3 DNA: TGCGCTGGCGGACAGCTCCTAAGTCAGCCCCAGCATTTT. Amino acids: CAGGQLLSQPQHF. Drawing the rest from reference TRBV19 and TRBJ1-5, the complete variable domain is DGGITQSPKYLFRKEGQNVTLSCEQNLNHDAMYWYRQDPGQGLRLIYYSQIVNDFQKGDIAEGYSVSREKKESFPLTVTSAQKNPTAFYLCAGGQLLSQPQHFGDGTRLSIL.

The chain is built from TRBV6-5 and TRBJ2-7; weak D call: TRBD2 (6 bases). V was pared by 2 bases and J by 5 bases, with 13 bases between. This CDR3 region has 14 residues. The V gene's germline CDR1 is MNHEY and CDR2 SVGAGI. The CDR3 region is CASSYVAGRNEQYF. Written as DNA, the CDR3 is TGTGCCAGCAGTTACGTGGCAGGGAGGAACGAGCAGTACTTC.

V gene TRBV6-2 or TRBV6-3 combines with J gene TRBJ1-4; 7 positions agree with TRBD1. V was pared by 2 bases and J by 7 bases, with 7 bases of the junction left unmatched. Germline V gives CDR1 MNHEY, CDR2 SVGEGT. This CDR3 contains 15 residues. CDR3 nucleotides: TGTGCCAGCAGTTACGCGAGCAGGGGGGGTGAAAAACTGTTTTTT. Its protein is CASSYASRGGEKLFF.

V is TRBV7-6 and J is TRBJ2-7, with D perhaps matching TRBD1 (5 bases). Trimming left V 1 base short and J 4 bases short, with 8 bases between. CDR1 is SGHVS and CDR2 is FNYEAQ in the germline V gene. This CDR3 is 13 amino acids long. The CDR3 sequence is CASSLVGVYEQYF. The CDR3, as DNA: TGTGCCAGCAGCTTAGTAGGGGTTTACGAGCAGTACTTC. The full variable domain, in which reference TRBV7-6 and TRBJ2-7 provide the parts outside the CDR3, is GAGVSQSPRYKVTKRGQDVALRCDPISGHVSLYWYRQALGQGPEFLTYFNYEAQQDKSGLPNDRFSAERPEGSISTLTIQRTEQRDSAMYRCASSLVGVYEQYFGPGTRLTVT.

The rearrangement joins TRBV6-5 to TRBJ1-2, with D uncertain. The CDR3 totals 13 residues. V was pared by 10 bases and J by 3 bases, with 15 bases between. Germline CDR1 and CDR2: MNHEY and SVGAGI. The CDR3 DNA follows: TGTGCCATACGGACGGAGACGTACTATGGCTACACCTTC. As protein: CAIRTETYYGYTF.

This chain's CDR3 is CASSLNDGEAFF. As DNA, the CDR3 is TGCGCCAGCAGCTTAAACGACGGGGAAGCTTTCTTT. The chain links TRBV5-1 to TRBJ1-1; D gene ambiguous. Germline CDR1 reads SGHRS; CDR2 reads YFSETQ. The CDR3 extends over 12 amino acids. V shed 2 bases and J shed 8 bases, with 10 bases lying between them. Drawing the rest from reference TRBV5-1 and TRBJ1-1, the complete variable domain is KAGVTQTPRYLIKTRGQQVTLSCSPISGHRSVSWYQQTPGQGLQFLFEYFSETQRNKGNFPGRFSGRQFSNSRSEMNVSTLELGDSALYLCASSLNDGEAFFGQGTRLTVV.

The chain recombines TRBV5-5 with TRBJ2-5, with no clear D. Germline V lookup: CDR1 SGHKS, CDR2 YYEKEE (reference sequence). V lost 4 bases and J 2 bases, leaving 9 bases between the germline ends. This CDR3 has 13 amino acids. CDR3 protein: CASSPRMQETQYF. The CDR3 region has the DNA TGTGCCAGCAGCCCTCGGATGCAAGAGACCCAGTACTTC.

The chain employs TRBV27 and TRBJ1-2; a weak D match, TRBD1 (5 bases). V shed 1 base and J shed 1 base, with 13 bases lying between them. CDR1 MNHEY and CDR2 SMNVEV come from the germline V gene (reference sequence). CDR3 size: 16 residues. The CDR3 DNA sequence: TGTGCCAGCAGTTTATTACCAGGGAACGGTAACTATGGCTACACCTTC. Protein product: CASSLLPGNGNYGYTF.

The V gene is TRBV27, the J gene TRBJ1-3; D is unresolved. The CDR3 consists of 14 residues. V dropped 4 bases and J dropped 0 bases, with 7 bases sitting between them. Per germline, CDR1 MNHEY and CDR2 SMNVEV (reference sequence). This chain's CDR3 is CASSSRGSGNTIYF. In DNA form, the CDR3 reads TGTGCCAGCAGTTCCAGAGGCTCTGGAAACACCATATATTTT.

The chain joins TRBV13 to TRBJ2-1; no reliable D call. The CDR3 has 17 residues. Germline loops: CDR1 PRHDT, CDR2 FYEKMQ (reference sequence). V lost 6 bases to trimming and J lost 0 bases, with 18 bases between them. CDR3 in amino acids: CASSERQAPSSYNEQFF. The DNA of the CDR3 is TGTGCCAGCAGTGAACGTCAGGCACCCAGCTCCTACAATGAGCAGTTCTTC.

This clone was observed a single time. The chain joins TRBV19 to TRBJ2-7; D unclear. CDR3 length equals 13 residues. Germline lookup yields CDR1 LNHDA and CDR2 SQIVND (reference sequence). V lost 5 bases and J lost 0, with 8 bases in between. The CDR3 loop is CASSLGPSYEQYF. The CDR3, as DNA: TGTGCCAGTAGTTTGGGTCCCTCCTACGAGCAGTACTTC.